This T cell receptor beta chain was found in a study of blood T cell repertoires in COVID-19. Study-wide context: Acute and convalescent COVID-19 specimens originated in the United States, Italy and Spain. T cells, B-cell-depleted T cells, or PBMCs provided the cDNA or gDNA that served as material.

The CDR3 is 14 amino acids. V was pared by 4 bases and J by 4 bases, with 13 bases between. Germline CDR1 is MRHNA and CDR2 is SNTAGT. Original processing notes: Amplified reference gene primers provided the basis for estimating nucleated cell counts. Measured with immunoSEQ multiplex PCR; TCRdb has only the in-frame clones, and not every one. V and J calls and clone size are given by that table; D and trimming were obtained from the DNA. The sample has 23,000 or so clones, around 90% seen once. The chain links TRBV6-4 to TRBJ1-1; a possible D gene is TRBD1 (5 bases). This sequence originates from a human donor in a cohort sampled during active COVID-19. The sample consisted of peripheral blood. CDR3 sequence: CASSVGGAGTEAFF. In nucleotides, the CDR3 is TGTGCCAGCAGTGTCGGAGGGGCGGGCACTGAAGCTTTCTTT.